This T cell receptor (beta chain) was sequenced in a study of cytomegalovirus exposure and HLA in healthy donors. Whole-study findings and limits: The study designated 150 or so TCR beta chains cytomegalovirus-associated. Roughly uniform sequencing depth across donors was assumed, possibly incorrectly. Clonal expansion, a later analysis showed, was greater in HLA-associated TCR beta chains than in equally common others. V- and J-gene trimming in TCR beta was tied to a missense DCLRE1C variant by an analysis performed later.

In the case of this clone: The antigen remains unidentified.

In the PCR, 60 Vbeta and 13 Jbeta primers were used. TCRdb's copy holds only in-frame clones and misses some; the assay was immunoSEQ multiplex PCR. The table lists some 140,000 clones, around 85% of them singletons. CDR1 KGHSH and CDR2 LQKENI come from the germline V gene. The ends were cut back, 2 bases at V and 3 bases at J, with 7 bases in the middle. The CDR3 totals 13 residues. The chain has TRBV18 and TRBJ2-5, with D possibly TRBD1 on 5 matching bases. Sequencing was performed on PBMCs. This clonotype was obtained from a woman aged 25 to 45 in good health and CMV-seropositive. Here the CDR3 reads CASSPGAEETQYF. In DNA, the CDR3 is TGTGCCAGCTCACCAGGGGCGGAAGAGACCCAGTACTTC.